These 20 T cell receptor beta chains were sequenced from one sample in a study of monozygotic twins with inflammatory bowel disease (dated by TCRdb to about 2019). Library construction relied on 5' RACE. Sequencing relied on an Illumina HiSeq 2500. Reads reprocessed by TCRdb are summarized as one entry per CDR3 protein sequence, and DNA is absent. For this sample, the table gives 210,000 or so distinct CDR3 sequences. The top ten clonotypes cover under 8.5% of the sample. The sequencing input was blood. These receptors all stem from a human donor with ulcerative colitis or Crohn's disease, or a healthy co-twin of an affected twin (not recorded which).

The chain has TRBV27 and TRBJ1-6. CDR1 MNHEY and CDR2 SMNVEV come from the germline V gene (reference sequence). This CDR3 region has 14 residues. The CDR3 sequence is CASSLVGPASPLHF.

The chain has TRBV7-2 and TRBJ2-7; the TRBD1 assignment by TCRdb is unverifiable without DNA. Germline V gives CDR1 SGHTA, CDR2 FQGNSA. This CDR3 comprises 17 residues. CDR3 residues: CASSLAPMGQISYEQYF.

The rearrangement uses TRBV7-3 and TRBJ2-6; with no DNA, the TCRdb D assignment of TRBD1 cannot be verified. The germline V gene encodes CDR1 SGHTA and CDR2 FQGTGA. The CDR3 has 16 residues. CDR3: CASSLLVGAGANVLTF.

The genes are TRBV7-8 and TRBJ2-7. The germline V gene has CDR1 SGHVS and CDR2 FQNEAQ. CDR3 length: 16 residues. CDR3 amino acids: CASSLVGSSKIYEQYF.

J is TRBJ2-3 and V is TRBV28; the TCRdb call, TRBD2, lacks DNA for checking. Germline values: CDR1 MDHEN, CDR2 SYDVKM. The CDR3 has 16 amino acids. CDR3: CASSLYSGSGIDTQYF.

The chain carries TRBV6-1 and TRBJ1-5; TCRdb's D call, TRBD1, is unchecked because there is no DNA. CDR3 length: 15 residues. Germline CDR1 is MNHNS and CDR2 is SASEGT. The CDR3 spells CASSADRTRNQPQHF.

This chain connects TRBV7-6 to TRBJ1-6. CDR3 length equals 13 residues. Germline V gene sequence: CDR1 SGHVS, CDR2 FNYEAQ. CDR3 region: CASSFGLNSPLHF.

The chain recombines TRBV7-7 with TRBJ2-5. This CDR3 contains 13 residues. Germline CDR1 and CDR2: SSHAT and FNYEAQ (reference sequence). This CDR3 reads CASSLTEQETRYF.

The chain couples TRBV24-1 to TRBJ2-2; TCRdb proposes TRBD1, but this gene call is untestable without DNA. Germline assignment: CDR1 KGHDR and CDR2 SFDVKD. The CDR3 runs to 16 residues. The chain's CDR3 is CATSDPQGVHTGELFF.

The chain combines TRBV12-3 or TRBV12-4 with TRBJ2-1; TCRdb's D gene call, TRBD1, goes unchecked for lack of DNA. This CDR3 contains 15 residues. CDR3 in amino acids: CASSLTETGQNEQFF.

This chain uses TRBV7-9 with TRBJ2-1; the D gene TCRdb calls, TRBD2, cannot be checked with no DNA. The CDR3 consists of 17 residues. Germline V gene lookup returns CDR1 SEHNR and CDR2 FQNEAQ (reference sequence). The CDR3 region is CASSLASSGGFDDEQFF.

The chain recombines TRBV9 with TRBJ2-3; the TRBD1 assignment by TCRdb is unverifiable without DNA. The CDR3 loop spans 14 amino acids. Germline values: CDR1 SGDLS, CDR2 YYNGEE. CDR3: CASSPRGATDTQYF.

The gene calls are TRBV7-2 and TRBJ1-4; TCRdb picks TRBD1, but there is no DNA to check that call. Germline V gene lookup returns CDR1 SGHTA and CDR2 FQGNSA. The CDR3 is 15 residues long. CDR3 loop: CASSARGTINEKLFF. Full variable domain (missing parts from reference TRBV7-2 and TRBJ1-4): GAGVSQSPSNKVTEKGKDVELRCDPISGHTALYWYRQSLGQGLEFLIYFQGNSAPDKSGLPSDRFSAERTGGSVSTLTIQRTQQEDSAVYLCASSARGTINEKLFFGSGTQLSVL.

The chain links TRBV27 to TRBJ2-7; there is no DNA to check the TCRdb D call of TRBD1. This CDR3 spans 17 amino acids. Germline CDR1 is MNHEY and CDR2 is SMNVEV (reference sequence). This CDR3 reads CASGSGGPHTFSYEQYF.

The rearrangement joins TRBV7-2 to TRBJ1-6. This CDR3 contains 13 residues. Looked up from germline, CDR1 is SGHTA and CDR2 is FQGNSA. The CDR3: CASSLESVGPLHF.

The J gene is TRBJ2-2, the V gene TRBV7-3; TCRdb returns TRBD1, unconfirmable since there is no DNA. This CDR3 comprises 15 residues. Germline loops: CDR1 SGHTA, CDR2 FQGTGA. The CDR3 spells CASSLQAGHTGELFF.

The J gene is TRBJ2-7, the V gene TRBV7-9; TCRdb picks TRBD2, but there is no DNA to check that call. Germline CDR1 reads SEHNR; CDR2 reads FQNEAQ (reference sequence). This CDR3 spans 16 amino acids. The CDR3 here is CASSLDGTSGRSEQYF.

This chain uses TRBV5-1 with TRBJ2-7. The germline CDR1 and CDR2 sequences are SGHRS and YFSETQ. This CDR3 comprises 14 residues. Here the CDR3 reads CATSPTAGSYEQYF.

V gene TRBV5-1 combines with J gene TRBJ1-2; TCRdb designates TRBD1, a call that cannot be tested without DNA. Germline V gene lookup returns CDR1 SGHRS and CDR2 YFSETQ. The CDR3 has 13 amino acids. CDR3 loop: CASSAWAGYGYTF.

The CDR3 loop reads CASSSGSAGTQYF. The chain links TRBV11-2 to TRBJ2-3; TCRdb's D gene call, TRBD2, goes unchecked for lack of DNA. The CDR3 spans 13 residues. CDR1 SGHAT and CDR2 FQNNGV come from the germline V gene.